This TCR beta chain emerged from a study of T cells in Graves' hyperthyroidism and ophthalmopathy. This CDR3 has 14 amino acids. Per the germline V gene, CDR1 is SGHNT and CDR2 is YYREEE (reference sequence). Trimming removed 6 bases from V and 5 bases from J; junction bases left unmatched: 6. The PBMCs were sourced from fresh peripheral blood (about 10 ml). Amplification of TCR beta CDR3 regions was performed using RNA transcripts as template. The study used the HTBI primer set for a first-round RT-PCR of the TCR CDR3. TCRdb used MiXCR to reprocess the multiplex PCR reads, holding one entry per CDR3 protein. The table shows around 600,000 distinct CDR3 sequences, with more than 15% occurring only once.

This TCR was sampled from a woman aged 40-49 years with Graves' ophthalmopathy. Sample: blood. The chain combines TRBV5-4 with TRBJ2-2, with TRBD1 matching 8 bases. The CDR3 DNA is TGTGCCAGCAACCCGGGACAGGCAACCGGGGAGCTGTTTTTT. Amino acids: CASNPGQATGELFF.